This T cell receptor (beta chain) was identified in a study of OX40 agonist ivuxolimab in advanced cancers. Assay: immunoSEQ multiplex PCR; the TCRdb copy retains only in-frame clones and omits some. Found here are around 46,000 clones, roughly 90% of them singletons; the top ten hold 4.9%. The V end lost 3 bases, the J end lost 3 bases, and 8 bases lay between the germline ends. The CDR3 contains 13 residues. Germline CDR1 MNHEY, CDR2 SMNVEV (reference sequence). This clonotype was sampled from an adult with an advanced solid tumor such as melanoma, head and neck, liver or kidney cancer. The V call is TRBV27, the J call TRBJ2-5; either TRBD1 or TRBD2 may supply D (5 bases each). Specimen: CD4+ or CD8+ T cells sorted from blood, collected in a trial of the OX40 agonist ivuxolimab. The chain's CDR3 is CASSFGGKETQYF. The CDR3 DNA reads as TGTGCCAGCAGTTTTGGGGGTAAAGAGACCCAGTACTTC.